Shown below are 17 T cell receptor beta chains from a single sample sequenced in a study of T-cell memory formation after mild COVID-19. One entry per CDR3 protein, called by TCRdb with MiXCR from the 5' RACE reads. The sample holds some 450,000 distinct CDR3 sequences; 15% to 25% are singletons and the top ten take around 8.4%. The sample taken for sequencing was PBMCs or a T cell subset sorted from them (not recorded which). The origin of the receptors is an adult woman who had mild COVID-19 (a few samples of this study predate the infection). Cell type and time point are not known.

J is TRBJ1-5 and V is TRBV4-1; 9 nucleotides match TRBD1. V was clipped by 4 bases and J by 6 bases; unmatched bases: 4. CDR3 length: 14 residues. CDR1 is MGHRA and CDR2 is YSYEKL in the germline V gene. CDR3 in DNA: TGCGCCAGCAGCCCGGGACAGGGTTTTCAGCCCCAGCATTTT. Its protein product is CASSPGQGFQPQHF.

The chain combines TRBV27 with TRBJ2-1; 8 nucleotides line up with TRBD1. The V segment lost 5 bases and the J segment 4 bases; nucleotides outside the gene matches: 4. The CDR3 contains 14 residues. Germline loops: CDR1 MNHEY, CDR2 SMNVEV (reference sequence). CDR3 protein: CASSRQGRYNEQFF. The CDR3 bases are TGTGCCAGCAGTCGACAGGGGAGGTACAATGAGCAGTTCTTC.

This clonotype was seen more than once but under ten times. The CDR3 here is CASSLTGTPGNEQFF. The CDR3 DNA sequence: TGTGCCAGCAGCCTCACCGGGACCCCTGGCAATGAGCAGTTCTTC. J is TRBJ2-1 and V is TRBV7-3; the D call may be TRBD1 or TRBD2 (5 bases each). CDR1 is SGHTA, CDR2 FQGTGA, per germline. Between the trimmed V and J ends, which lost 5 bases and 6 bases, there was a span of 17 bases. This CDR3 is 15 amino acids long. The complete variable domain, with remaining parts taken from reference TRBV7-3 and TRBJ2-1, reads GAGVSQTPSNKVTEKGKYVELRCDPISGHTALYWYRQSLGQGPEFLIYFQGTGAADDSGLPNDRFFAVRPEGSVSTLKIQRTERGDSAVYLCASSLTGTPGNEQFFGPGTRLTVL.

This clonotype was seen at least ten times. The chain joins TRBV12-3 or TRBV12-4 to TRBJ2-2, with D unresolved. Trimming left V 3 bases short and J 7 bases short, with 6 bases between. The CDR3 has 12 residues. The DNA of the CDR3 is TGTGCCAGCAGTTTTAATCTCGGGGAGCTGTTTTTT. Its translation is CASSFNLGELFF.

The gene calls are TRBV10-3 and TRBJ1-1, with 7 bases aligning to TRBD1. After removal of 4 bases from V and 1 base from J, the junction contained 12 bases not matched to a gene. This CDR3 is 17 amino acids long. The germline gives CDR1 ENHRY, CDR2 SYGVKD. CDR3 protein: CAISAQPGQTANTEAFF. CDR3 nucleotides: TGTGCCATCAGTGCCCAACCGGGACAGACAGCGAACACTGAAGCTTTCTTT.

CDR3 coding DNA: TGTGCCAGCACCACCCTTTCTTACCTCGGAAGCTCCTACAATGAGCAGTTCTTC. This sequence encodes CASTTLSYLGSSYNEQFF. The chain uses TRBV28 and TRBJ2-1, with D uncertain. Trimming left V 7 bases short and J 0 bases short, with 22 bases between. Germline values: CDR1 MDHEN, CDR2 SYDVKM. The CDR3 extends over 18 amino acids.

CDR3 nucleotide sequence: TGCGCCAGCAGCCACGGGGCTGTAAGCTCCTACGAGCAGTACTTC. Its translation is CASSHGAVSSYEQYF. The V call is TRBV5-1, the J call TRBJ2-7; either TRBD1 or TRBD2 may supply D (5 bases each). Germline V gives CDR1 SGHRS, CDR2 YFSETQ. V shed 4 bases and J shed 0 bases, with 14 bases lying between them. CDR3 length: 15 amino acids.

In its sample, this clonotype was seen a few times. The chain employs TRBV3-1 and TRBJ2-7; possible D gene TRBD2, 5 bases. The CDR3 is 15 amino acids. V was trimmed by 5 bases and J by 3 bases, leaving 17 bases between them. The germline CDR1 and CDR2 sequences are LGHDT and YNNKEL (reference sequence). CDR3 residues: CASSFRDLGGYEQYF. The CDR3 DNA follows: TGTGCCAGCAGCTTCCGGGATCTTGGAGGCTACGAGCAGTACTTC.

The V call is TRBV24-1, the J call TRBJ2-5; D possibly corresponds to TRBD1 (6 bases). The CDR3 consists of 17 residues. The ends were cut back, 5 bases at V and 2 bases at J, with 20 bases in the middle. Germline CDR1 is KGHDR and CDR2 is SFDVKD. The CDR3: CATSGKFQGQLQETQYF. For the CDR3, the DNA is TGTGCCACCAGTGGTAAATTCCAAGGACAGTTACAAGAGACCCAGTACTTC.

This sequence joins TRBV10-3 and TRBJ1-5, with a possible D match to TRBD1 (5 bases). The germline V gene has CDR1 ENHRY and CDR2 SYGVKD. Trimming cost V 6 bases and J 0 bases, with 12 bases left between them. The CDR3 sequence is 15 residues long. CDR3 residues: CAIRRDANSNQPQHF. As DNA, the CDR3 is TGTGCCATCAGAAGGGACGCCAATAGCAATCAGCCCCAGCATTTT.

CDR3 loop: CASSSVSAGQPQHF. The CDR3 nucleotides read TGTGCCAGCTCCTCCGTCTCAGCGGGTCAGCCCCAGCATTTT. The chain links TRBV2 to TRBJ1-5; D is unclear. V was pared by 8 bases and J by 6 bases, with 17 bases between. The CDR3 sequence is 14 residues long. Per germline, CDR1 SNHLY and CDR2 FYNNEI.

J is TRBJ2-2 and V is TRBV12-3 or TRBV12-4, with D possibly being TRBD2 (6 bases). Trimming removed 2 bases from V and 5 bases from J, with 18 bases in between. The CDR3 is 17 residues long. The CDR3 reads CASSLSSYGAGTGELFF. CDR3 bases: TGTGCCAGCAGTTTAAGTTCTTACGGGGCGGGGACCGGGGAGCTGTTTTTT.

This clonotype was detected ten times or more. V and J are TRBV6-5 and TRBJ2-3; D remains ambiguous. V shed 4 bases and J shed 2 bases, with 7 bases lying between them. Germline V lookup: CDR1 MNHEY, CDR2 SVGAGI. CDR3 length equals 13 residues. This chain's CDR3 is CASSLGFTDTQYF. The DNA of the CDR3 is TGTGCCAGCAGTTTGGGGTTCACAGATACGCAGTATTTT.

The chain carries TRBV3-1 and TRBJ2-1; D is ambiguous. Per the germline V gene, CDR1 is LGHDT and CDR2 is YNNKEL (reference sequence). The CDR3 is 12 amino acids. The V gene lost 8 bases and the J gene lost 8 bases, with 13 bases spanning the gap. The CDR3 loop is CASGVPGDEQFF. The CDR3 DNA reads TGTGCCAGCGGAGTGCCGGGTGATGAGCAGTTCTTC.

This clonotype was picked up a small number of times. This chain joins TRBV10-3 and TRBJ1-1; no clear D. Germline V lookup: CDR1 ENHRY, CDR2 SYGVKD. This CDR3 is 12 amino acids long. The V gene lost 2 bases and the J gene lost 10 bases, with 11 bases spanning the gap. The CDR3 loop reads CAISEKEAGAFF. CDR3 in DNA: TGTGCCATCAGTGAGAAAGAGGCAGGAGCTTTCTTT.

The table lists this clonotype with a few counts. The chain carries TRBV7-2 and TRBJ2-5, with TRBD2 matching 11 bases. Trimming at V came to 5 bases and at J to 4 bases, leaving 15 bases not matched to a gene. This CDR3 is built from 18 residues. CDR1 is SGHTA, CDR2 FQGNSA, per germline. CDR3 bases: TGTGCCAGCAGCCCCCGACTAGCGGGAACGGTGAAAGTAGAGACCCAGTACTTC. Its translation: CASSPRLAGTVKVETQYF.

This clonotype was seen only a few times. The V gene is TRBV7-9, the J gene TRBJ1-1; TRBD1 agrees at 8 bases. V lost 6 bases and J lost 1; bases outside the gene matches: 7. Germline CDR1 reads SEHNR; CDR2 reads FQNEAQ (reference sequence). The CDR3 has 15 residues. For the CDR3, the DNA is TGTGCCAGCAGACTTTCCAGGGGGCGGAACACTGAAGCTTTCTTT. Its protein is CASRLSRGRNTEAFF.